One and the same sample provided the 5 T cell receptor beta chains below, sequenced in a study of T cells in Graves' hyperthyroidism and ophthalmopathy. What was amplified from RNA transcripts were TCR beta CDR3 regions. In the first-round RT-PCR of the TCR CDR3, the HTBI primer set was used. TCRdb passed the multiplex PCR reads through MiXCR, listing each CDR3 protein once. The table lists about 300,000 distinct CDR3 sequences, about 19% of them singletons. The sequenced material came from blood. These receptors originate from a man aged 50 to 60 with Graves' ophthalmopathy.

This clonotype was picked up a small number of times. The chain uses TRBV27 and TRBJ2-7; TRBD2 matches at 11 bases. This CDR3 is 15 amino acids long. V shed 3 bases and J 3 bases; nucleotides not matched to a gene: 4. Germline values: CDR1 MNHEY, CDR2 SMNVEV (reference sequence). CDR3 in DNA: TGTGCCAGCAGTTTTCTAGCGGGAGGACTCTACGAGCAGTACTTC. It codes for CASSFLAGGLYEQYF.

The table lists this clonotype with many counts. V usage is TRBV2 and J usage is TRBJ2-3; D assignment may be TRBD1 or TRBD2 (6 bases each). The CDR3 has 15 residues. Trimming left V 2 bases short and J 0 bases short, with 9 bases between. Germline loops: CDR1 SNHLY, CDR2 FYNNEI. For the CDR3, the DNA is TGTGCCAGCAGTGAAACAGGGAGGAGCACAGATACGCAGTATTTT. Amino acid sequence: CASSETGRSTDTQYF. Filled out from reference TRBV2 and TRBJ2-3, the complete variable domain reads EPEVTQTPSHQVTQMGQEVILRCVPISNHLYFYWYRQILGQKVEFLVSFYNNEISEKSEIFDDQFSVERPDGSNFTLKIRSTKLEDSAMYFCASSETGRSTDTQYFGPGTRLTVL.

The chain couples TRBV9 to TRBJ2-5, with TRBD2 matching 7 bases. This CDR3 is 14 amino acids long. Germline CDR1 reads SGDLS; CDR2 reads YYNGEE. The V gene end was trimmed by 4 bases and the J gene end by 2 bases; junction bases not matched to a gene: 5. CDR3 in amino acids: CASSPTSVQETQYF. In DNA, the CDR3 is TGTGCCAGCAGCCCAACTAGCGTACAAGAGACCCAGTACTTC.

The chain couples TRBV27 to TRBJ2-7, with TRBD1 as a possible D gene (6 bases). The germline V and J ends were trimmed by 3 bases and 2 bases, with 14 bases remaining between them. The V gene's germline CDR1 is MNHEY and CDR2 SMNVEV (reference sequence). The CDR3 runs to 15 residues. CDR3 amino acids: CASSFSLGTTYEQYF. The DNA of the CDR3 is TGTGCCAGCAGTTTCAGTCTCGGGACAACCTACGAGCAGTACTTC.

This CDR3 is CASRQSREMETQYF. DNA of the CDR3: TGTGCCAGCAGACAGTCCAGGGAGATGGAGACCCAGTACTTC. The J gene is TRBJ2-5, the V gene TRBV6-1; D is possibly TRBD1 or TRBD2 (5 bases each). Germline V gene lookup returns CDR1 MNHNS and CDR2 SASEGT. The CDR3 runs to 14 residues. Between the trimmed V and J ends, which lost 6 bases and 5 bases, there was a span of 16 bases.